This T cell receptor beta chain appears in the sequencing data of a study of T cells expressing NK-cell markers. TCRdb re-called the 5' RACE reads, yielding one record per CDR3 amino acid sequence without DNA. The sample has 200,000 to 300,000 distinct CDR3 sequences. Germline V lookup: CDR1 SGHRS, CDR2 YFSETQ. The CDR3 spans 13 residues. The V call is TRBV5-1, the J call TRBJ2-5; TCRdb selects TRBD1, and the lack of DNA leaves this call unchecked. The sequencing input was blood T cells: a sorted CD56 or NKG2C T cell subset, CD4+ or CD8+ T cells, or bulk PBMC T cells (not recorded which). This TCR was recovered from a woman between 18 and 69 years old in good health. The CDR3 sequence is CASSFVGEETQYF.